Sequencing of this TCR beta chain was carried out in a study of T cells in Graves' hyperthyroidism and ophthalmopathy. There are 16 residues in the CDR3. Trimming pared 1 base from V and 9 bases from J, leaving 19 bases between. CDR1 and CDR2 from the germline V gene are LNHNV and YYDKDF (reference sequence). RNA transcripts gave rise to amplified TCR beta CDR3 regions. An initial round of RT-PCR targeting the TCR CDR3 relied on the HTBI primer set. MiXCR was run by TCRdb on the multiplex PCR reads, yielding one entry per CDR3 protein. The sample contains about 720,000 distinct CDR3 sequences, approximately 18% of which appear only once.

Sequences were obtained from blood. This chain uses TRBV15 with TRBJ1-5; tentatively, D is TRBD1 (5 bases). The clonotype originates from a woman aged 45-65 years with Graves' hyperthyroidism that later progressed to Graves' ophthalmopathy. This chain's CDR3 is CATSRGAGGYGSPQHF. DNA of the CDR3: TGTGCCACCAGCAGAGGAGCGGGGGGATATGGCTCGCCCCAGCATTTT.